The entry below describes one T cell receptor beta chain. This entry is derived from a study of shared T cell receptors in the human thymus. CDR1 is SGHVS and CDR2 is FQNEAQ in the germline V gene. V gave up 0 bases and J gave up 5 bases, with 13 bases separating them. The CDR3 runs 15 residues. Produced via immunoSEQ multiplex PCR; TCRdb's table is partial and in-frame only. The sample lists almost 550,000 clones, 70% to 80% occurring once. These data were also reused for a study on human thymus T cells. As that report states: It was from resections taken during corrective heart surgery that the thymus tissue came.

The receptor was derived from a boy under three years old with a congenital heart defect. V and J are TRBV7-8 and TRBJ2-5; a weak D match, TRBD2 (6 bases). Material: thymocytes. CDR3 coding DNA: TGTGCCAGCAGCTTAGCGGGAGGCCCCTACGAGACCCAGTACTTC. Its protein is CASSLAGGPYETQYF.